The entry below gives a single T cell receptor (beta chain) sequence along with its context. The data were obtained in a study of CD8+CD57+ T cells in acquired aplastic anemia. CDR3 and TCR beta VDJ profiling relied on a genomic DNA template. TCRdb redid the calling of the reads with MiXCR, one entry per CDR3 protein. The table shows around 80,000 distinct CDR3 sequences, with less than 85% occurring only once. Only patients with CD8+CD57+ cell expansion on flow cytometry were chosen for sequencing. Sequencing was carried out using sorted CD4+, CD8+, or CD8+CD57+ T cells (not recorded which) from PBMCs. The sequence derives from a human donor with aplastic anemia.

This CDR3 reads CASRTEIYNEQFF. Here the CDR3 DNA reads TGCGCCAGCAGGACTGAGATCTACAATGAGCAGTTCTTC. The V call is TRBV10-2, the J call TRBJ2-1; no firm D call. CDR1 WSHSY and CDR2 SAAADI come from the germline V gene. Deletions cut 6 bases from V and 3 bases from J, with 9 bases between. This CDR3 comprises 13 residues.